The 7 T cell receptor beta chains given below trace back to one sample, sequenced in a study of blood T cell repertoires in COVID-19. Data came from immunoSEQ multiplex PCR; TCRdb stores just in-frame clones and leaves some out. The profile covers under 300,000 clones, with more than 75% appearing a single time and around 3% taken by the ten largest. The sequencing input was PBMCs or T cells enriched from blood (not recorded which). The receptors come from a woman aged 40-49 years with acute COVID-19.

The V gene is TRBV6-5, the J gene TRBJ1-1; D is ambiguous. Trimming removed 6 bases from V and 0 bases from J, with 8 bases in between. There are 13 residues in the CDR3. Germline assignment: CDR1 MNHEY and CDR2 SVGAGI. CDR3 protein: CASRQQLNTEAFF. CDR3 sequence (DNA): TGTGCCAGCAGACAACAGCTGAACACTGAAGCTTTCTTT.

This clone was counted only a few times. The chain links TRBV6-5 to TRBJ2-2, with TRBD2 matching over 7 bases. V gave up 1 base and J gave up 6 bases; unmatched junction bases: 2. The CDR3 has 14 residues. CDR1 is MNHEY, CDR2 SVGAGI, per germline. The CDR3 loop is CASSYLAGAGELFF. CDR3 in DNA: TGTGCCAGCAGTTACTTGGCGGGAGCCGGGGAGCTGTTTTTT.

The J gene is TRBJ2-2, the V gene TRBV2; no reliable D call. The CDR3 loop spans 13 amino acids. Trimming cost V 2 bases and J 4 bases, with 5 bases left between them. CDR1 is SNHLY and CDR2 is FYNNEI in the germline V gene. CDR3 residues: CASSERFTGELFF. In nucleotides, the CDR3 is TGTGCCAGCAGTGAACGGTTCACCGGGGAGCTGTTTTTT. The full variable domain, its missing parts supplied by reference TRBV2 and TRBJ2-2, is EPEVTQTPSHQVTQMGQEVILRCVPISNHLYFYWYRQILGQKVEFLVSFYNNEISEKSEIFDDQFSVERPDGSNFTLKIRSTKLEDSAMYFCASSERFTGELFFGEGSRLTVL.

This chain uses TRBV6-5 with TRBJ1-5, with unresolved D. V was trimmed by 5 bases and J by 7 bases, leaving 12 bases between them. CDR1 and CDR2 (germline): MNHEY, SVGAGI. The CDR3 is 13 residues long. This CDR3 is CASSQVSGQPQHF. The CDR3 region has the DNA TGTGCCAGCAGTCAGGTTTCGGGACAGCCCCAGCATTTT.

The chain links TRBV5-1 to TRBJ1-4, with D hard to call. Trimming shortened V by 4 bases and J by 7 bases, and 17 bases separated the two germline ends. CDR1 SGHRS and CDR2 YFSETQ come from the germline V gene. The CDR3 extends over 15 amino acids. In nucleotides, the CDR3 is TGCGCCAGCAGCCCGGGGAGTGCGGTCGGTGAAAAACTGTTTTTT. Translated: CASSPGSAVGEKLFF.

This chain links TRBV25-1 with TRBJ2-6; 9 bases fit TRBD1. V shed 4 bases and J 0 bases; nucleotides not matched to a gene: 4. CDR3 length: 17 amino acids. Germline assignment: CDR1 MGHDK and CDR2 SYGVNS. CDR3 nucleotides: TGTGCCAGCAGTGGGGACAGGGAAGGCTCTGGGGCCAACGTCCTGACTTTC. The encoded protein is CASSGDREGSGANVLTF. The full variable domain, its missing parts supplied by reference TRBV25-1 and TRBJ2-6, is EADIYQTPRYLVIGTGKKITLECSQTMGHDKMYWYQQDPGMELHLIHYSYGVNSTEKGDLSSESTVSRIRTEHFPLTLESARPSHTSQYLCASSGDREGSGANVLTFGAGSRLTVL.

The CDR3 nucleotides read TGTGCCAGCAGTTACTTCCTAGCGGGGAAGCTCGGGGAGCTGTTTTTT. It specifies CASSYFLAGKLGELFF. The chain couples TRBV6-5 to TRBJ2-2; 9 bases map to TRBD2. The V gene's germline CDR1 is MNHEY and CDR2 SVGAGI. The CDR3 extends over 16 amino acids. V shed 1 base, J shed 7 bases, and the junction held 7 bases outside the gene matches.